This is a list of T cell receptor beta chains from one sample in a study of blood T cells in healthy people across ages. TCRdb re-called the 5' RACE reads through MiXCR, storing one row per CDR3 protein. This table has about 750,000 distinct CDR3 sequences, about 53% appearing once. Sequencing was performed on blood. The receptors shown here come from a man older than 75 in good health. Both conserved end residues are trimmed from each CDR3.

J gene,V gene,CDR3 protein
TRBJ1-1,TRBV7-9,ASSPSGAGNTEAF
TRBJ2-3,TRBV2,ASSAEAGGGTDTQY
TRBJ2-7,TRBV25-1,ASSEQFSYEQY
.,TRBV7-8,ASSQLSRGQGEQY
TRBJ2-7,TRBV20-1,SARRQEVHRGEQY
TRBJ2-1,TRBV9,ASSVAASGKGEQF
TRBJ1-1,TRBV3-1,ASSQTGLETEAF
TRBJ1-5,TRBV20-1,SATRDHRVNNQPQH
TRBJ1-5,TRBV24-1,ATSESGQPNQPQH
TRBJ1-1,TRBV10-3,ATHQAGDTEAF